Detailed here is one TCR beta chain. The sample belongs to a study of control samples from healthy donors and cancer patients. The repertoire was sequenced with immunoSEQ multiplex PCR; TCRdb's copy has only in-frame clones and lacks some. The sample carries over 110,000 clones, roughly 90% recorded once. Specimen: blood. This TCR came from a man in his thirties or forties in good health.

DNA of the CDR3: TGTGCCAGCAGCTTGGATAACTATGGCTACACCTTC. Translating gives CASSLDNYGYTF. The chain carries TRBV5-6 and TRBJ1-2; unclear D gene. The CDR3 is 12 amino acids. With 0 bases removed from V and 1 base from J, the gap between germline ends came to 1 base. From germline, CDR1 is SGHDT and CDR2 YYEEEE.